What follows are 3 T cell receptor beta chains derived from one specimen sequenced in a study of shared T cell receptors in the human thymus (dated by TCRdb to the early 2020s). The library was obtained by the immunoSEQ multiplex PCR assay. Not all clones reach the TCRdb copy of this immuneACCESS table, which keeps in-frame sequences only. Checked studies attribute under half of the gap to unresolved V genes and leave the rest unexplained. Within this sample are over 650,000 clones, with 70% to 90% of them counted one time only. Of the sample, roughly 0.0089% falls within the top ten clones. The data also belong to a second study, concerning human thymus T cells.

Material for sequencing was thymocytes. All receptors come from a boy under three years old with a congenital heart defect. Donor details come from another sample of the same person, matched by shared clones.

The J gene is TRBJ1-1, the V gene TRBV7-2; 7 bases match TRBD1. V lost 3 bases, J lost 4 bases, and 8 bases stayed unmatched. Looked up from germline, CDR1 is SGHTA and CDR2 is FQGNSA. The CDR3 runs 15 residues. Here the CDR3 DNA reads TGTGCCAGCAGCTTTAGAACAGGGGCGGGCACTGAAGCTTTCTTT. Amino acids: CASSFRTGAGTEAFF.

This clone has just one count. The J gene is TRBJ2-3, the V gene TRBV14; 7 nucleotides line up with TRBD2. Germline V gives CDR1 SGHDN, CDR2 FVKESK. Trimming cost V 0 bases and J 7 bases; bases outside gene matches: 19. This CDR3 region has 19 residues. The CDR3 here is CASSQDGSGHHFVPNTQYF. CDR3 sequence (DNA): TGTGCCAGCAGCCAAGACGGTAGCGGGCACCATTTTGTACCGAATACGCAGTATTTT. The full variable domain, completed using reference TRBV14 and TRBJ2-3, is EAGVTQFPSHSVIEKGQTVTLRCDPISGHDNLYWYRRVMGKEIKFLLHFVKESKQDESGMPNNRFLAERTGGTYSTLKVQPAELEDSGVYFCASSQDGSGHHFVPNTQYFGPGTRLTVL.

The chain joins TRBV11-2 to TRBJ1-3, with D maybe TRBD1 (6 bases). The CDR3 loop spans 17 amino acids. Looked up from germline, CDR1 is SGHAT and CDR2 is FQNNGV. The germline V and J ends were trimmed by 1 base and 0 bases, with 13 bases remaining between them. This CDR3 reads CASSLGGGGHSGNTIYF. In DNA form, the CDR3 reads TGTGCCAGCAGCTTAGGGGGAGGGGGTCACTCTGGAAACACCATATATTTT.